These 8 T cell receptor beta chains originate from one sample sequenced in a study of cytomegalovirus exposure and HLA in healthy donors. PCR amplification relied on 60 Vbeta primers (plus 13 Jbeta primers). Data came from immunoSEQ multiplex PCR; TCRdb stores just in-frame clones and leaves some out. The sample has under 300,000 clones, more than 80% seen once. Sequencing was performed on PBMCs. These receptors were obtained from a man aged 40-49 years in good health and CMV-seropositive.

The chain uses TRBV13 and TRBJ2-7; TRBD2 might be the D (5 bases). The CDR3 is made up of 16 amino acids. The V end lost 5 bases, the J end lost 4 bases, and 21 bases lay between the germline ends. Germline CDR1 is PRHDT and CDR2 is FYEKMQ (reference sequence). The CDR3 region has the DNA TGTGCCAGCAGCCAACCTGAGGGCCGGCGAAGGTACGAGCAGTACTTC. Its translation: CASSQPEGRRRYEQYF.

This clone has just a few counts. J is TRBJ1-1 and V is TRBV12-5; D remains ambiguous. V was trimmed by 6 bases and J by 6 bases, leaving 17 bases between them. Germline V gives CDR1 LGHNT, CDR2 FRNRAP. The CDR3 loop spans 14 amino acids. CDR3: CASGSSRGRPEAFF. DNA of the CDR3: TGTGCTAGTGGGTCCTCCCGAGGCCGCCCTGAAGCTTTCTTT.

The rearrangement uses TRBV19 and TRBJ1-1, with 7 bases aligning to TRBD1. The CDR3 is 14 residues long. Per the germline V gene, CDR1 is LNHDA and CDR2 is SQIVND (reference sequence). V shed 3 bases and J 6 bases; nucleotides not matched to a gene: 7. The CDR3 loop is CASSIAEGAPEAFF. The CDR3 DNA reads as TGTGCCAGTAGTATCGCGGAGGGGGCCCCTGAAGCTTTCTTT.

DNA of the CDR3: TGTGCCAGCAGGGGGGACAGAGGACTTAGCACAGATACGCAGTATTTT. Amino acid sequence: CASRGDRGLSTDTQYF. The rearrangement links TRBV28 to TRBJ2-3; 7 bases agree with TRBD1. The CDR3 is 16 amino acids. Germline V gene sequence: CDR1 MDHEN, CDR2 SYDVKM. Trimming took 6 bases from V and 0 from J; bases not matched to a gene: 9. The variable domain in full, completed from reference TRBV28 and TRBJ2-3, reads DVKVTQSSRYLVKRTGEKVFLECVQDMDHENMFWYRQDPGLGLRLIYFSYDVKMKEKGDIPEGYSVSREKKERFSLILESASTNQTSMYLCASRGDRGLSTDTQYFGPGTRLTVL.

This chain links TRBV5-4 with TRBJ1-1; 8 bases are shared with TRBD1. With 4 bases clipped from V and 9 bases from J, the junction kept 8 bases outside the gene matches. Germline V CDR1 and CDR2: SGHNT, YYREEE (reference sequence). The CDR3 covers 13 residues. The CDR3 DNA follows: TGTGCCAGCAGCCACCGGACAGGGCTAAAAGCTTTCTTT. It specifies CASSHRTGLKAFF.

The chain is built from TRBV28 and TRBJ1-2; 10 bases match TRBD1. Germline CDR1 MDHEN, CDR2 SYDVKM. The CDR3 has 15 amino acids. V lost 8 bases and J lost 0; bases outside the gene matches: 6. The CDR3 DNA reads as TGTGCCAGCGGGGGACAGGGGAGTACTAACTATGGCTACACCTTC. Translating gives CASGGQGSTNYGYTF.

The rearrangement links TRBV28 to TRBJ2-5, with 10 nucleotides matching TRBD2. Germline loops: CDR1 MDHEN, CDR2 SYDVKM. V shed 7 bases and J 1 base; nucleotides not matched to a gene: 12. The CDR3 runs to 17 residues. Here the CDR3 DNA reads TGTGCCAGCACCCACGGGCTAGCGGGAGCGGGCCAAGAGACCCAGTACTTC. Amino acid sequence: CASTHGLAGAGQETQYF.

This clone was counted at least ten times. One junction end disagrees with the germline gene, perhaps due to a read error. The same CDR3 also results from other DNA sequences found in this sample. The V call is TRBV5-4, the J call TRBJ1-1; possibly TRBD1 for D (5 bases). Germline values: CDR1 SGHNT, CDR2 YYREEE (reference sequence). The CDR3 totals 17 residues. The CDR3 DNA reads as TGCGCCAGCAGCCAAGATGTGGCAGGGATAATGAACACTGAAGCTTTCTTT. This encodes CASSQDVAGIMNTEAFF.